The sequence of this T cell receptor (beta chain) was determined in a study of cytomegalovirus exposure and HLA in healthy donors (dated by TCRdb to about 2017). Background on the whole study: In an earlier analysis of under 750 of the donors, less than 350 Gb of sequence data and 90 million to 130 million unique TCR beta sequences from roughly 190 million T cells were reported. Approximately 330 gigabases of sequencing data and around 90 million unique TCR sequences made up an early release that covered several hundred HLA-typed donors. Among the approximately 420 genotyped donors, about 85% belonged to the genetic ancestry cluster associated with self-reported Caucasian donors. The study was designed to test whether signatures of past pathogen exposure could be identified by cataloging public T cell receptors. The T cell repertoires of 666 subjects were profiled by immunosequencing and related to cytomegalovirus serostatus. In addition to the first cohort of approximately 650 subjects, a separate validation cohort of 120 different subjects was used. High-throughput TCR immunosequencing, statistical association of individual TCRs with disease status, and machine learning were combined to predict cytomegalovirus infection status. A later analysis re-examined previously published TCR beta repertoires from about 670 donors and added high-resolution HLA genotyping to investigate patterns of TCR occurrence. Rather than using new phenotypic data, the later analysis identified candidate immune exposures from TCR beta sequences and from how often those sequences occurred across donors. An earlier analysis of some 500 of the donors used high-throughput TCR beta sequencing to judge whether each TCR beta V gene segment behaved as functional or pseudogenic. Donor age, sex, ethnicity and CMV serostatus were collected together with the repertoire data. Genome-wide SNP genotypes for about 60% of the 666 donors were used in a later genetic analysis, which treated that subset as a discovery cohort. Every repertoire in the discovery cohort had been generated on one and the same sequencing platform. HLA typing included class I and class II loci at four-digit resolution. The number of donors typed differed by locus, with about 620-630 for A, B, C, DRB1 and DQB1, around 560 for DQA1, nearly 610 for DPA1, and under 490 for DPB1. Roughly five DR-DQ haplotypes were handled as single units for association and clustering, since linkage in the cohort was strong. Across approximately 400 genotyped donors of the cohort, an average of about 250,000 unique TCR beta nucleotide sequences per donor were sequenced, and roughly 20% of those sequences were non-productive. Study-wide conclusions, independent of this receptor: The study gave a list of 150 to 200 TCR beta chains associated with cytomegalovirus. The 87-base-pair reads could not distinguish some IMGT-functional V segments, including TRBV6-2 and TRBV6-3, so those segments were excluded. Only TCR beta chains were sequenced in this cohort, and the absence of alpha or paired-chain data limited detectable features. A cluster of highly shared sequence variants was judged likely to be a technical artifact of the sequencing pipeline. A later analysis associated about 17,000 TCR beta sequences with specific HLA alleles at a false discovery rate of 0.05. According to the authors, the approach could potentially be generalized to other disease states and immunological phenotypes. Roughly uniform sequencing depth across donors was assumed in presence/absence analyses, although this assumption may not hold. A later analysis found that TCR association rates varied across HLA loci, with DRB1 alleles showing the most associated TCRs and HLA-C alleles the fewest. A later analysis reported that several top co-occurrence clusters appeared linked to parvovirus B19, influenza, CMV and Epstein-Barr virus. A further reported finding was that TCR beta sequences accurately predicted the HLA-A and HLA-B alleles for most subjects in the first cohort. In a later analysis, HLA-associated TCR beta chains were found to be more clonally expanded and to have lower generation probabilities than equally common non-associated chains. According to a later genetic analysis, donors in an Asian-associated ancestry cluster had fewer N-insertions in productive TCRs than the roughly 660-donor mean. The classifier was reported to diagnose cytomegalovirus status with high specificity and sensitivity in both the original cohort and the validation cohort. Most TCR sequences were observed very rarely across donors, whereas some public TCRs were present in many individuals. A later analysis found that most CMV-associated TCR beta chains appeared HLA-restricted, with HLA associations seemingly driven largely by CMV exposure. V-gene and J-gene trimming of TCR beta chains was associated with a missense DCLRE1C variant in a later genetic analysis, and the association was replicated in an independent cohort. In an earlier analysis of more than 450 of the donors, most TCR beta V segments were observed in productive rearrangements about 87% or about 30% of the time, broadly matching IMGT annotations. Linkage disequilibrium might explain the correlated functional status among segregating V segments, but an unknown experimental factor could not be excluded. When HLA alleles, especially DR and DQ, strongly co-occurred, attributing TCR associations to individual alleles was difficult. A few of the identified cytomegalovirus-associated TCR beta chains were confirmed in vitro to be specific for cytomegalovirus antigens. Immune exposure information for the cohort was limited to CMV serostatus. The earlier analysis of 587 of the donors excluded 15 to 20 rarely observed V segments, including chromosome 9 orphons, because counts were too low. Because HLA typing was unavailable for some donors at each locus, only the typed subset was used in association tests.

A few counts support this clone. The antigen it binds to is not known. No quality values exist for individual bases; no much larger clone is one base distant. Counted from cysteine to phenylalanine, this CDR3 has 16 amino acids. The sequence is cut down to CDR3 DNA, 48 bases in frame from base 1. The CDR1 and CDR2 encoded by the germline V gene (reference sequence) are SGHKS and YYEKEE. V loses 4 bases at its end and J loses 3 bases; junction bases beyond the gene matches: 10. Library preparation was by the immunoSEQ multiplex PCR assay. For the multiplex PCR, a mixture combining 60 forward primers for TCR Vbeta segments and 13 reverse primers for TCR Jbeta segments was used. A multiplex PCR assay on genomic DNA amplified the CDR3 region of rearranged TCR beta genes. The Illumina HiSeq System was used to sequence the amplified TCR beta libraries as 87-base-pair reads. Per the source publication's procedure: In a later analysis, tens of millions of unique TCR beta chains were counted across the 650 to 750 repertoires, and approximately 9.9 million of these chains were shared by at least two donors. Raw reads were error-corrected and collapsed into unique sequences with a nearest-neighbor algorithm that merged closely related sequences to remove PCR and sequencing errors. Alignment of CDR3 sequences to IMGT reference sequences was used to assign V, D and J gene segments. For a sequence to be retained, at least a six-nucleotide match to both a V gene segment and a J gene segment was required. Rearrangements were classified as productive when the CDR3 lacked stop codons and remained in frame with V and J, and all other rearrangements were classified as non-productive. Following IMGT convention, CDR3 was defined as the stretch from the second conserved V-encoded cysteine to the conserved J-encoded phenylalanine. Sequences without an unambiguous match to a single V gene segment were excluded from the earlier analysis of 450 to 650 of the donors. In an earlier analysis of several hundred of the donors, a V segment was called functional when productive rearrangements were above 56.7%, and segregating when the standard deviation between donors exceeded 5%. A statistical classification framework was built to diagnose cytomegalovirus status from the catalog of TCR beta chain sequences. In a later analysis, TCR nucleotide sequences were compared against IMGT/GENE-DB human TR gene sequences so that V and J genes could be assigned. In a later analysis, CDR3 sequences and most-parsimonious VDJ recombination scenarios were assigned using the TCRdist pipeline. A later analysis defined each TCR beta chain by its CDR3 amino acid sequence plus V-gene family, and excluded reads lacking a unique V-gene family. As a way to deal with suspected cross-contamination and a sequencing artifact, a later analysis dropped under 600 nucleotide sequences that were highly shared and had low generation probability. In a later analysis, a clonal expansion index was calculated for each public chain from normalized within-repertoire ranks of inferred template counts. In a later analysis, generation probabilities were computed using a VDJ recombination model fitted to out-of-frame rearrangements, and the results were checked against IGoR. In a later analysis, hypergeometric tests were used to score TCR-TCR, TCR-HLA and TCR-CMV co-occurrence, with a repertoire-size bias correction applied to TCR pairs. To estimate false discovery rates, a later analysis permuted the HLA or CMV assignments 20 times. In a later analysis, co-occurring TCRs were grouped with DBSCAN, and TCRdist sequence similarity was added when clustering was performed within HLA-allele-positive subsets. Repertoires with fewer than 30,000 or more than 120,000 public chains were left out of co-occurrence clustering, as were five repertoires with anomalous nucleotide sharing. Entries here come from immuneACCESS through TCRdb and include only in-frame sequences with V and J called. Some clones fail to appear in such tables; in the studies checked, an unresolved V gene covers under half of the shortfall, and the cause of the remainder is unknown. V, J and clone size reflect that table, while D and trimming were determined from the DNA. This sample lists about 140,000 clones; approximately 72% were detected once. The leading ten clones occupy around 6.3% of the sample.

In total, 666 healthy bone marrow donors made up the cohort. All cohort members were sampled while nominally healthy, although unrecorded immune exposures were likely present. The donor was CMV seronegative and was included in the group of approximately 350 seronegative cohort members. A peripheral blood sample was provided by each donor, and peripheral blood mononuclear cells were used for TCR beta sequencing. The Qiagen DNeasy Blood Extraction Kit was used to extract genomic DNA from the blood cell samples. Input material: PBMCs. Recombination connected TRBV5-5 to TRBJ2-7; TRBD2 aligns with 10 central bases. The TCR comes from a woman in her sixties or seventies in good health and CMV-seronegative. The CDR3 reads CASSQSGLALNYEQYF. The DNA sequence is TGTGCCAGCAGCCAGTCGGGACTAGCGTTGAACTACGAGCAGTACTTC.